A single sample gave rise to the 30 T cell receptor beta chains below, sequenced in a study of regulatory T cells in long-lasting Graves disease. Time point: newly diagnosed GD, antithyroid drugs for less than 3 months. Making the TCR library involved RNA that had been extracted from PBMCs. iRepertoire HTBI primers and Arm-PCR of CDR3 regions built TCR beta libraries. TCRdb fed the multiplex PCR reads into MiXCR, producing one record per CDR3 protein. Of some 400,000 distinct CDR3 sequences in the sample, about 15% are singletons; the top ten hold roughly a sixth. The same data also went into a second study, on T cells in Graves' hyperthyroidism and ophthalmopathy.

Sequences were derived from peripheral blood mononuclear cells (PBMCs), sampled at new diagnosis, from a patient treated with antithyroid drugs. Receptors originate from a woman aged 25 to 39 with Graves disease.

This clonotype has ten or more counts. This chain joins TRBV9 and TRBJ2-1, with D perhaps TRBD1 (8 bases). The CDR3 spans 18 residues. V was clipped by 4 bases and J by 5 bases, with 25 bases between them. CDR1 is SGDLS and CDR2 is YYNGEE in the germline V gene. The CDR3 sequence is CASSLLPGRGQENNEQFF. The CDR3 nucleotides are TGTGCCAGCAGCCTTCTCCCAGGGAGGGGACAGGAAAACAATGAGCAGTTCTTC. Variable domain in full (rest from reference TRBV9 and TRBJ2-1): DSGVTQTPKHLITATGQRVTLRCSPRSGDLSVYWYQQSLDQGLQFLIQYYNGEERAKGNILERFSAQQFPDLHSELNLSSLELGDSALYFCASSLLPGRGQENNEQFFGPGTRLTVL.

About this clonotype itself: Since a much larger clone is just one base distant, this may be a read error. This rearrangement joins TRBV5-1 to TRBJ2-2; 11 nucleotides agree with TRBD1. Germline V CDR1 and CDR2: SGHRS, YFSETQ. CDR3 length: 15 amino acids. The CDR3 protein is CASKDRGLDYGEPFF. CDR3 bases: TGCGCCAGCAAGGACAGGGGGCTGGATTACGGGGAGCCGTTTTTT. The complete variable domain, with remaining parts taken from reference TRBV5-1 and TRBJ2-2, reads KAGVTQTPRYLIKTRGQQVTLSCSPISGHRSVSWYQQTPGQGLQFLFEYFSETQRNKGNFPGRFSGRQFSNSRSEMNVSTLELGDSALYLCASKDRGLDYGEPFFGEGSRLTVL.

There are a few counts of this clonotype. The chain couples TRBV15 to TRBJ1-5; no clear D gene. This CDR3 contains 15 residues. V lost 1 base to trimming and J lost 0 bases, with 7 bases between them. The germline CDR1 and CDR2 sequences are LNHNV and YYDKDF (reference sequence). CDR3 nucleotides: TGTGCCACCAGCAGAGCTGCGGATAGCAATCAGCCCCAGCATTTT. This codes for CATSRAADSNQPQHF.

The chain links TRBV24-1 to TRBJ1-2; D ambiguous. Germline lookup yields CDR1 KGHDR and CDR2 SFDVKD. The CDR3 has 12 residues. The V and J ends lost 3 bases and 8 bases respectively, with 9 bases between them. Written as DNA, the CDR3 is TGTGCCACCAGTGATCCTCTTGGGGGCTACACCTTC. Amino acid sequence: CATSDPLGGYTF.

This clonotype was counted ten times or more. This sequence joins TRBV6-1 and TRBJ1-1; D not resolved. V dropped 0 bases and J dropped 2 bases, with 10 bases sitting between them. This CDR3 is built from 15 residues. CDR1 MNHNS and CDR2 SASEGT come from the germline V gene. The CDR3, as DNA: TGTGCCAGCAGTGAAGCAGTCAGTGTAAACACTGAAGCTTTCTTT. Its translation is CASSEAVSVNTEAFF.

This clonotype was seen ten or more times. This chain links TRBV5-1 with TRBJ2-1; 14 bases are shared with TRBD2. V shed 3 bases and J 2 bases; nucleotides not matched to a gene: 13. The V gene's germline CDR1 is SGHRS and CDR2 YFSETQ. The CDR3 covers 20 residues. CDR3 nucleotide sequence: TGCGCCAGCAGCTCCGGACTAGCGGGAGGTAGTTTGTCCCCCTACAATGAGCAGTTCTTC. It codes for CASSSGLAGGSLSPYNEQFF. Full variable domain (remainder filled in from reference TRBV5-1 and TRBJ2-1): KAGVTQTPRYLIKTRGQQVTLSCSPISGHRSVSWYQQTPGQGLQFLFEYFSETQRNKGNFPGRFSGRQFSNSRSEMNVSTLELGDSALYLCASSSGLAGGSLSPYNEQFFGPGTRLTVL.

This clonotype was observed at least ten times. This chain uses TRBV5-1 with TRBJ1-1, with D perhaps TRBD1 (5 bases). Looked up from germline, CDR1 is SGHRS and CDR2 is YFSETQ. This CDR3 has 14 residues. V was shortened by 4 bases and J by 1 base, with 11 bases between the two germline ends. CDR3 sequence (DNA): TGCGCCAGCAGCAATATCGACAGGAACACTGAAGCTTTCTTT. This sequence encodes CASSNIDRNTEAFF.

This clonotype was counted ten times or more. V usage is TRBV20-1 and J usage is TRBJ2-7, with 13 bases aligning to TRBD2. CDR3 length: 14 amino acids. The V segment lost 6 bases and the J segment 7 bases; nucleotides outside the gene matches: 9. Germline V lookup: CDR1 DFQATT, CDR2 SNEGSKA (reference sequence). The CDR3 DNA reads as TGCAGTGCCCCCGGACTAGCGGGAGTCTGGGAGCAGTACTTC. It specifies CSAPGLAGVWEQYF.

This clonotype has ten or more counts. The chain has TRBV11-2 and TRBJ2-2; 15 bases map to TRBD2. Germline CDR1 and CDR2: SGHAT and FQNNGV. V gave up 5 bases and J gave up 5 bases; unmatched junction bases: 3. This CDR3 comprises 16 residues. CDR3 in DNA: TGTGCCAGCAGCAACGGACTAGCGGGAGGGACCGGGGAGCTGTTTTTT. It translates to CASSNGLAGGTGELFF.

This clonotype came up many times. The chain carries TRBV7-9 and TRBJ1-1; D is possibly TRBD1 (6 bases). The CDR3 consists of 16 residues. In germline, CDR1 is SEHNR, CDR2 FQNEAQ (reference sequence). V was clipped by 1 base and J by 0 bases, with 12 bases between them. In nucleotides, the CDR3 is TGTGCCAGCAGCTTAGGGCCACAGGGCCTGAACACTGAAGCTTTCTTT. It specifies CASSLGPQGLNTEAFF.

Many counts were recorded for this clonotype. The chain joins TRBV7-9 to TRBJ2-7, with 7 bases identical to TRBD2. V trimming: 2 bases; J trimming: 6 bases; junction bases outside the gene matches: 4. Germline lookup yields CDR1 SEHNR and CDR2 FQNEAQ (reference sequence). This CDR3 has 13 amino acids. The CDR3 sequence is CASSLLGEGEQYF. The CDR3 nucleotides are TGTGCCAGCAGCTTACTAGGGGAGGGCGAGCAGTACTTC.

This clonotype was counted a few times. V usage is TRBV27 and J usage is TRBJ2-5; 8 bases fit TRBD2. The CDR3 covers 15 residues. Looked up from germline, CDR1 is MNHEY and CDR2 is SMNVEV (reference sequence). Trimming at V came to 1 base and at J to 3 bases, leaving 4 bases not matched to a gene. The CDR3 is CASSLYGRAEETQYF. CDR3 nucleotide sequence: TGTGCCAGCAGTTTATACGGGAGGGCCGAAGAGACCCAGTACTTC.

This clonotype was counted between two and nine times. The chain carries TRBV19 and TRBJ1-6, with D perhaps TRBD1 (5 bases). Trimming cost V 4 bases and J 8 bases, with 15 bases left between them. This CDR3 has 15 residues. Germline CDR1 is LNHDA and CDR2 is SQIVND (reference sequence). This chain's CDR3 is CASSTKQARHSPLHF. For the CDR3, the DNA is TGTGCCAGTAGTACCAAACAGGCGCGGCATTCACCCCTCCACTTT.

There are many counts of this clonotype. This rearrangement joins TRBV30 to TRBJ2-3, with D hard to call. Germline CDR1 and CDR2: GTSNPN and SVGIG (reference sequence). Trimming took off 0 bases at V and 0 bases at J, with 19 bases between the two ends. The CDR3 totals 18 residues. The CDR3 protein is CAWSVLPLGFGSTDTQYF. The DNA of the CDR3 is TGTGCCTGGAGTGTCCTACCCTTGGGGTTTGGCAGCACAGATACGCAGTATTTT.

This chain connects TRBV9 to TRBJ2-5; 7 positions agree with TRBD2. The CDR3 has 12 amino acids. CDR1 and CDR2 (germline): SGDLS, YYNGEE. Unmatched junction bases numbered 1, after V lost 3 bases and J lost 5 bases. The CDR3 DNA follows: TGTGCCAGCAGCGCTAGCGGTGAGACCCAGTACTTC. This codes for CASSASGETQYF. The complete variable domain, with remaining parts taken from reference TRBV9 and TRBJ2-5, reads DSGVTQTPKHLITATGQRVTLRCSPRSGDLSVYWYQQSLDQGLQFLIQYYNGEERAKGNILERFSAQQFPDLHSELNLSSLELGDSALYFCASSASGETQYFGPGTRLLVL.

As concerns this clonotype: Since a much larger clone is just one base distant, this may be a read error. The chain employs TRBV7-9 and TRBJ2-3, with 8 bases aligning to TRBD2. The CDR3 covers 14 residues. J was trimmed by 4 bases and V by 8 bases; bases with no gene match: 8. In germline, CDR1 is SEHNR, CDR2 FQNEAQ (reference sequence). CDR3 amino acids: CASGSREGPDTQYF. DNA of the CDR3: TGTGCCAGCGGCTCTCGGGAGGGACCAGATACGCAGTATTTT.

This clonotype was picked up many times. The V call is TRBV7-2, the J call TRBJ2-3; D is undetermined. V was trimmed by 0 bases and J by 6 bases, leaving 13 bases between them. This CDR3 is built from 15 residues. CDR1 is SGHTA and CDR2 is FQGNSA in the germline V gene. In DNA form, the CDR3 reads TGTGCCAGCAGCTTAGCTCAGGCCAAAGGGGATACGCAGTATTTT. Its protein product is CASSLAQAKGDTQYF.

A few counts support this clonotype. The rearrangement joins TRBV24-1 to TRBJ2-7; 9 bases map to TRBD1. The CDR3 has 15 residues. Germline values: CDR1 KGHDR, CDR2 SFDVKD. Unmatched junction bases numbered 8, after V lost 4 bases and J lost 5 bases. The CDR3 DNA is TGTGCCACCAGTGAGGCCGGGACAGGGTACCACGAGCAGTACTTC. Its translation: CATSEAGTGYHEQYF.

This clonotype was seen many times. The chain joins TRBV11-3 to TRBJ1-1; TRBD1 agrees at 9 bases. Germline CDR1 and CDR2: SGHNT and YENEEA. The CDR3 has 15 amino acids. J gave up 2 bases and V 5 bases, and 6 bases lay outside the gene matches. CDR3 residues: CASSKTGGYNTEAFF. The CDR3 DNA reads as TGTGCCAGCAGCAAGACAGGGGGGTACAACACTGAAGCTTTCTTT.

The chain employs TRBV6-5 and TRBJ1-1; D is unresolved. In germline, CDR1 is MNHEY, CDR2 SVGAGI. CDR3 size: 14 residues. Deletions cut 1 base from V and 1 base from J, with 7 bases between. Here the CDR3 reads CASSYLGTNTEAFF. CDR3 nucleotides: TGTGCCAGCAGTTACTTGGGAACGAACACTGAAGCTTTCTTT.

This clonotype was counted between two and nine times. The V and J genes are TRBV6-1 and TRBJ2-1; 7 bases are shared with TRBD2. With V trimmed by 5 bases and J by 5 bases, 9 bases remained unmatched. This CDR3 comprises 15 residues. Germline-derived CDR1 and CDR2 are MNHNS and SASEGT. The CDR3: CASSQLAFPDNEQFF. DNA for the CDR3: TGTGCCAGCAGTCAACTAGCGTTCCCAGACAATGAGCAGTTCTTC.

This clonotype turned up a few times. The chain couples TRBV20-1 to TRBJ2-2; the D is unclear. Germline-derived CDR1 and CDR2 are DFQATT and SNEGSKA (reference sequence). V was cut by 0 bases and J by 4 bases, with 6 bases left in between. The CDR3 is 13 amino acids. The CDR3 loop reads CSAREGSTGELFF. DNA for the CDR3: TGCAGTGCTAGAGAAGGCAGCACCGGGGAGCTGTTTTTT.

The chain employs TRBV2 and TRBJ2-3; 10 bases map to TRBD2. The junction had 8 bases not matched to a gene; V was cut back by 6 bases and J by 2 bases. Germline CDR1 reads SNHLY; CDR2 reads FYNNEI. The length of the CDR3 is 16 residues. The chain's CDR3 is CASRDTSGTNTDTQYF. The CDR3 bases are TGTGCCAGCAGGGATACTAGCGGGACAAACACAGATACGCAGTATTTT.

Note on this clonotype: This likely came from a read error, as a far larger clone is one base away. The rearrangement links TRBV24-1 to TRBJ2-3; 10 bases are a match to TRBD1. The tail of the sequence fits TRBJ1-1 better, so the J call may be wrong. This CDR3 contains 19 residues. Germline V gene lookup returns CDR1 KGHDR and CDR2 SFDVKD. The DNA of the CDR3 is TGTGCCACCAGTGATCAACGCCGGGACAGGGGAAGGGTGAGCACTGAAGCTTTCTTT. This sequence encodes CATSDQRRDRGRVSTEAFF.

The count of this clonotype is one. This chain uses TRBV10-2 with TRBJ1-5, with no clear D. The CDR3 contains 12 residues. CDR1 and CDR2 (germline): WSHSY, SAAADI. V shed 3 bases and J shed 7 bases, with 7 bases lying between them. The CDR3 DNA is TGCGCCAGCAGTGAAATAGGACAGCCCCAGCATTTT. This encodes CASSEIGQPQHF.

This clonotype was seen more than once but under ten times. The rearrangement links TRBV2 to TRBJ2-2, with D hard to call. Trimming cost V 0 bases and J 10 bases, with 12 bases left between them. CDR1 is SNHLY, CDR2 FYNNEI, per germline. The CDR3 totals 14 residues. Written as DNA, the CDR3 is TGTGCCAGCAGTGAAGCGCTTCTGGGTGAGGAGCTGTTTTTT. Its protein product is CASSEALLGEELFF.

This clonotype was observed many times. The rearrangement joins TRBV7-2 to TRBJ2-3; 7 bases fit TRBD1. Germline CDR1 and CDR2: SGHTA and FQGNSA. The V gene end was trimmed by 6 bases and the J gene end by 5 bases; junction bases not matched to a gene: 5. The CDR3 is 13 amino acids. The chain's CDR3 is CASRWTGLDTQYF. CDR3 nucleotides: TGTGCCAGCAGGTGGACAGGTCTAGATACGCAGTATTTT. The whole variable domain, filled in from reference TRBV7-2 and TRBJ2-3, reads GAGVSQSPSNKVTEKGKDVELRCDPISGHTALYWYRQSLGQGLEFLIYFQGNSAPDKSGLPSDRFSAERTGGSVSTLTIQRTQQEDSAVYLCASRWTGLDTQYFGPGTRLTVL.

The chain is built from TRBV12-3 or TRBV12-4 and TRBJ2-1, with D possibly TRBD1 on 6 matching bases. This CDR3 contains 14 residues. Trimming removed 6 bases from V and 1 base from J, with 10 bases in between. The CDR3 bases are TGTGCCAGCAGGGGGACACAATCCTACAATGAGCAGTTCTTC. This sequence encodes CASRGTQSYNEQFF.

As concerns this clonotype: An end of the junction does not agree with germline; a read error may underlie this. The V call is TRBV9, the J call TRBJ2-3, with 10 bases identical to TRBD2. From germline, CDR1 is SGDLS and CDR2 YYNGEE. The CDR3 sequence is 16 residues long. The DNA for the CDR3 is TGTGCCAACAGCGTAGCTGGTAGCGGGAGGAAAGATACGCAGTATTTT. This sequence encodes CANSVAGSGRKDTQYF.

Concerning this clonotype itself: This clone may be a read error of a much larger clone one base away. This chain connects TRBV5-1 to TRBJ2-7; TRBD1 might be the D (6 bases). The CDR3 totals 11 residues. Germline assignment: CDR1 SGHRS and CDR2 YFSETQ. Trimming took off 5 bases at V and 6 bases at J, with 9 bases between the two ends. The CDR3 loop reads CASRVGAEQYF. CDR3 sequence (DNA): TGCGCCAGCAGGGTGGGGGCCGAGCAGTACTTC.